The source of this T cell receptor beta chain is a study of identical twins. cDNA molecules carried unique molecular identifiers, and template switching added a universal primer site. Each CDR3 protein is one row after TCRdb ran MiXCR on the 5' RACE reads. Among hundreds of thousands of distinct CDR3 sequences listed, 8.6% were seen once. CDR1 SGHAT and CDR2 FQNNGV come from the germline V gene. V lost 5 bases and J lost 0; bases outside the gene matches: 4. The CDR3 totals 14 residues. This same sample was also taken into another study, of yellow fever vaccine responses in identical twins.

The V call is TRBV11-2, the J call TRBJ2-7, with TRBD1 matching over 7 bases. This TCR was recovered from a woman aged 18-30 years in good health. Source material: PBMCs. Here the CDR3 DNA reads TGTGCCAGCAGCGTGGGACAGCTCTCCTACGAGCAGTACTTC. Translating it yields CASSVGQLSYEQYF.